The source of this T cell receptor beta chain is a study of T cell repertoires in cytomegalovirus infection. This clonotype has just a few counts. One entry per CDR3 protein results from TCRdb running MiXCR on the reads. Of approximately 500,000 distinct CDR3 sequences in the sample, over 9% were seen once. This CDR3 comprises 17 residues. The germline V gene encodes CDR1 LGHDT and CDR2 YNNKEL (reference sequence). Deletions cut 1 base from V and 10 bases from J, with 20 bases between. This TCR derives from a human donor in good health (CMV status not recorded). Some clones in this sample may be carry-over from other donors' samples. What was sequenced was PBMCs. This chain links TRBV3-1 with TRBJ1-6; D may be TRBD1 (5 bases). DNA of the CDR3: TGTGCCAGCAGCCAAGGTTTGGGGGTGGTTTCGGCGTCACCCCTCCACTTT. This encodes CASSQGLGVVSASPLHF. Drawing the rest from reference TRBV3-1 and TRBJ1-6, the complete variable domain is DTAVSQTPKYLVTQMGNDKSIKCEQNLGHDTMYWYKQDSKKFLKIMFSYNNKELIINETVPNRFSPKSPDKAHLNLHINSLELGDSAVYFCASSQGLGVVSASPLHFGNGTRLTVT.